Presented here are 13 T cell receptor beta chains from one specimen sequenced in a study of blood T cell repertoires in COVID-19. Libraries were prepared by immunoSEQ multiplex PCR; TCRdb keeps only in-frame clonotypes and omits some of them. Seen here are some 55,000 clones, 90% observed once, and the top ten hold approximately 8%. The specimen was peripheral blood. The receptors stem from a woman aged 40-49 years with active COVID-19.

The V call is TRBV6-5, the J call TRBJ1-2, with D uncertain. V lost 6 bases, J lost 0 bases, and 14 bases lay in between. The length of the CDR3 is 15 residues. Germline-derived CDR1 and CDR2 are MNHEY and SVGAGI. The CDR3 DNA is TGTGCCAGCAGAAGGGAGGTAAAAGCTAACTATGGCTACACCTTC. Protein: CASRREVKANYGYTF.

The chain carries TRBV11-3 and TRBJ1-4; D not resolved. V was clipped by 5 bases and J by 5 bases, with 15 bases between them. The CDR3 contains 15 residues. In germline, CDR1 is SGHNT, CDR2 YENEEA. This chain's CDR3 is CASSRNGLRNEKLFF. The CDR3 region has the DNA TGTGCCAGCAGCCGAAACGGCTTGCGGAATGAAAAACTGTTTTTT.

The chain has TRBV20-1 and TRBJ2-5; 10 positions match TRBD2. Germline trimming cut 6 bases from V and 5 bases from J; bases unmatched to any gene: 12. Per the germline V gene, CDR1 is DFQATT and CDR2 is SNEGSKA (reference sequence). CDR3 size: 15 residues. CDR3 sequence (DNA): TGCAGTGCCAGTTCACTAGCGGGGATGACGGAGACCCAGTACTTC. It translates to CSASSLAGMTETQYF.

This chain links TRBV4-1 with TRBJ1-2; D uncertain. The CDR3 contains 14 residues. With 1 base removed from V and 4 bases from J, the gap between germline ends came to 10 bases. The V gene's germline CDR1 is MGHRA and CDR2 YSYEKL. CDR3 bases: TGCGCCAGCAGCCAAGTGGAGGGATCCTATGGCTACACCTTC. It is translated as CASSQVEGSYGYTF.

This chain links TRBV4-2 with TRBJ2-7; possible D gene TRBD2, 6 bases. Germline CDR1 reads LGHNA; CDR2 reads YNFKEQ. The CDR3 is 14 amino acids. Trimming removed 1 base from V and 6 bases from J, with 13 bases in between. CDR3 DNA sequence: TGTGCCAGCAGCCAAGGGGGGGACCCAGTCGAGCAGTACTTC. Translation gives CASSQGGDPVEQYF.

J is TRBJ2-2 and V is TRBV5-1, with TRBD1 identical over 9 bases. The CDR3 spans 16 residues. V lost 3 bases, J lost 5 bases, and 8 bases stayed unmatched. CDR1 is SGHRS, CDR2 YFSETQ, per germline. The CDR3 reads CASSSRPGQGTGELFF. The DNA for the CDR3 is TGCGCCAGCAGCTCCCGACCGGGACAGGGAACCGGGGAGCTGTTTTTT.

Notes on this clone: Other DNA sequences in this sample translate to the same CDR3. The chain combines TRBV6-6 with TRBJ2-3, with D unresolved. V was clipped by 3 bases and J by 6 bases, with 4 bases between them. CDR3 length: 11 amino acids. From germline, CDR1 is MNHNY and CDR2 SVGAGI (reference sequence). CDR3 protein: CASSYRDTQYF. CDR3 bases: TGTGCCAGCAGTTATCGTGATACGCAGTATTTT.

Here the CDR3 DNA reads TGTGCCTGGACAAGGGGTTTTGACACTGAAGCTTTCTTT. Amino acids: CAWTRGFDTEAFF. The rearrangement uses TRBV30 and TRBJ1-1; tentatively, D is TRBD1 (5 bases). V dropped 4 bases and J dropped 3 bases, with 12 bases sitting between them. The CDR3 extends over 13 amino acids. Germline-derived CDR1 and CDR2 are GTSNPN and SVGIG (reference sequence).

This chain links TRBV6-2 or TRBV6-3 with TRBJ1-1; D is uncertain. This CDR3 is 17 amino acids long. Trimming left V 2 bases short and J 0 bases short, with 16 bases between. The germline CDR1 and CDR2 sequences are MNHEY and SVGEGT. CDR3: CASSYSSGEGMNTEAFF. CDR3 nucleotide sequence: TGTGCCAGCAGTTACAGTTCTGGGGAGGGAATGAACACTGAAGCTTTCTTT.

This chain connects TRBV4-1 to TRBJ1-1; 9 bases are shared with TRBD1. The ends lost 1 base at V and 11 bases at J; junction bases unmatched: 5. Looked up from germline, CDR1 is MGHRA and CDR2 is YSYEKL. CDR3 length: 13 amino acids. The CDR3 loop reads CASSQADRGMAFF. The CDR3 DNA reads as TGCGCCAGCAGCCAAGCGGACAGGGGCATGGCTTTCTTT.

The chain uses TRBV7-3 and TRBJ2-7; the match to TRBD2 covers 7 bases. Germline V gene lookup returns CDR1 SGHTA and CDR2 FQGTGA. There are 15 residues in the CDR3. V was clipped by 5 bases and J by 3 bases; unmatched bases: 10. CDR3 amino acids: CASSPGLADFYEQYF. The CDR3 nucleotides are TGTGCCAGCAGCCCGGGGCTAGCGGATTTCTACGAGCAGTACTTC.

The chain recombines TRBV2 with TRBJ2-1, with unresolved D. The germline V gene encodes CDR1 SNHLY and CDR2 FYNNEI. Trimming removed 6 bases at V and 7 bases at J, with 10 bases between. This CDR3 has 12 residues. The CDR3 nucleotides are TGTGCCAGCAGCGAGGATACAAATGAGCAGTTCTTC. Protein product: CASSEDTNEQFF. The full variable domain, in which reference TRBV2 and TRBJ2-1 provide the parts outside the CDR3, is EPEVTQTPSHQVTQMGQEVILRCVPISNHLYFYWYRQILGQKVEFLVSFYNNEISEKSEIFDDQFSVERPDGSNFTLKIRSTKLEDSAMYFCASSEDTNEQFFGPGTRLTVL.

V and J are TRBV7-8 and TRBJ2-3; TRBD1 aligns across 9 bases. This CDR3 spans 17 amino acids. The trim removed 2 bases at V and 1 base at J, leaving 7 bases unmatched. The germline CDR1 and CDR2 sequences are SGHVS and FQNEAQ. The CDR3 loop is CASSLRPQGAGTDTQYF. The CDR3 DNA follows: TGTGCCAGCAGCTTAAGGCCACAGGGGGCCGGCACAGATACGCAGTATTTT.